The 32 T cell receptor beta chains listed next were all sequenced from one sample in a study of Graves' ophthalmopathy and Graves' hyperthyroidism. From RNA, the CDR3 regions of TCR beta chains were amplified and sequenced. Following a first-round RT-PCR that used HTBI primers, a second-round multiplex PCR was carried out. TCRdb independently ran MiXCR on the multiplex PCR reads; one entry per CDR3 protein. The table records 300,000 to 500,000 distinct CDR3 sequences, less than 20% of them present only once. Material: peripheral blood. The receptors come from a young woman with stable Graves' hyperthyroidism.

This clonotype has at least ten counts. The chain has TRBV20-1 and TRBJ2-7; perhaps TRBD2 as D (5 bases). From germline, CDR1 is DFQATT and CDR2 SNEGSKA (reference sequence). CDR3 length equals 13 residues. Trimming pared 5 bases from V and 2 bases from J, leaving 13 bases between. The CDR3 DNA sequence: TGCAGTGCTTTTTCGGGGAGCACCTACGAGCAGTACTTC. Protein: CSAFSGSTYEQYF.

This clonotype was recorded many times. The chain is built from TRBV15 and TRBJ2-5; 9 nucleotides line up with TRBD1. The CDR3 covers 15 residues. Germline assignment: CDR1 LNHNV and CDR2 YYDKDF (reference sequence). V lost 1 base, J lost 5 bases, and 5 bases stayed unmatched. CDR3 sequence: CATSRAGGTGETQYF. The CDR3 nucleotides are TGTGCCACCAGCAGAGCCGGAGGGACAGGGGAGACCCAGTACTTC. The full variable domain, its missing parts supplied by reference TRBV15 and TRBJ2-5, is DAMVIQNPRYQVTQFGKPVTLSCSQTLNHNVMYWYQQKSSQAPKLLFHYYDKDFNNEADTPDNFQSRRPNTSFCFLDIRSPGLGDTAMYLCATSRAGGTGETQYFGPGTRLLVL.

This clonotype was counted at least ten times. A read error may produce the germline difference seen at one junction end. The rearrangement uses TRBV2 and TRBJ2-7, with D possibly being TRBD1 (6 bases). Germline CDR1 is SNHLY and CDR2 is FYNNEI. CDR3 length: 13 residues. The CDR3 is CASNGRLPRGMNF. CDR3 nucleotide sequence: TGTGCCAGCAATGGGAGACTACCTAGGGGGATGAACTTC.

This clonotype was picked up many times. V and J are TRBV19 and TRBJ2-7, with D maybe TRBD2 (5 bases). In germline, CDR1 is LNHDA, CDR2 SQIVND (reference sequence). V was clipped by 8 bases and J by 7 bases, with 15 bases between them. The CDR3 has 12 residues. CDR3 protein: CASEGSGVEQYF. For the CDR3, the DNA is TGTGCCAGTGAAGGCTCCGGGGTGGAGCAGTACTTC.

The V gene is TRBV4-1, the J gene TRBJ1-2; 9 bases are a match to TRBD1. The V segment lost 0 bases and the J segment 4 bases; nucleotides outside the gene matches: 3. The CDR3 sequence is 15 residues long. Germline values: CDR1 MGHRA, CDR2 YSYEKL. The CDR3 here is CASSQDGGQGYGYTF. For the CDR3, the DNA is TGCGCCAGCAGCCAAGATGGGGGACAGGGCTATGGCTACACCTTC.

The table lists this clonotype with many counts. The genes are TRBV5-1 and TRBJ1-2; 10 bases align to TRBD1. Losses at the gene ends were 2 bases for V and 8 bases for J; bases not matched to a gene: 6. The CDR3 spans 14 residues. Germline V gives CDR1 SGHRS, CDR2 YFSETQ. For the CDR3, the DNA is TGCGCCAGCAGCTTCGGGGACAGGGGTGAAGGCTACACCTTC. This gives the protein CASSFGDRGEGYTF.

The sample holds many counts of this clonotype. The V gene is TRBV12-3 or TRBV12-4, the J gene TRBJ2-7; D is uncertain. With 4 bases removed from V and 1 base from J, the gap between germline ends came to 8 bases. The CDR3 is 13 residues long. CDR3 DNA sequence: TGTGCCAGCAGTTCGGGCAGATCCTACGAGCAGTACTTC. It yields the protein CASSSGRSYEQYF.

This clonotype was detected once. The junction shows a germline mismatch at one end, possibly a read error. The chain couples TRBV25-1 to TRBJ2-7, with D uncertain. Germline-derived CDR1 and CDR2 are MGHDK and SYGVNS. CDR3 size: 12 residues. The CDR3 spells CASSGSSYDQYF. CDR3 coding DNA: TGTGCCAGCAGTGGCAGTTCCTACGATCAGTACTTC.

The chain joins TRBV6-1 to TRBJ1-3, with TRBD1 matching 7 bases. Germline V CDR1 and CDR2: MNHNS, SASEGT. The CDR3 contains 16 residues. J was trimmed by 4 bases and V by 6 bases; bases with no gene match: 12. The CDR3 protein is CASSLTRTGSGNTIYF. The CDR3 DNA sequence: TGTGCCAGCAGCCTAACCCGGACAGGTTCCGGAAACACCATATATTTT.

This chain uses TRBV7-2 with TRBJ1-5; TRBD1 aligns across 10 bases. V dropped 4 bases and J dropped 4; count of bases not matched to a gene: 4. CDR1 and CDR2 from the germline V gene are SGHTA and FQGNSA. This CDR3 is 15 amino acids long. The CDR3 DNA reads as TGTGCCAGCAGCTACGAGGACAGGGGGAATCAGCCCCAGCATTTT. Residues: CASSYEDRGNQPQHF.

This chain uses TRBV6-4 with TRBJ1-2; 7 nucleotides match TRBD1. This CDR3 comprises 15 residues. V gave up 6 bases and J gave up 2 bases; unmatched junction bases: 9. CDR1 is MRHNA, CDR2 SNTAGT, per germline. Written as DNA, the CDR3 is TGTGCCAGCAGACCCGTGGAGACAGGGAACTATGGCTACACCTTC. This codes for CASRPVETGNYGYTF.

This clonotype was observed many times. The CDR3, as DNA: TGTGCCAGCAGGCCGGGAGCGATGAACACCGGGGAGCTGTTTTTT. This encodes CASRPGAMNTGELFF. This chain links TRBV11-2 with TRBJ2-2, with D possibly TRBD2 on 6 matching bases. Germline V CDR1 and CDR2: SGHAT, FQNNGV. The CDR3 runs 15 residues. The V gene lost 6 bases and the J gene lost 1 base, with 12 bases spanning the gap.

This clonotype showed up many times. The chain couples TRBV20-1 to TRBJ2-5; TRBD2 agrees at 7 bases. The J segment lost 4 bases and the V segment lost 0 bases, leaving 14 bases of the junction unmatched. The CDR3 extends over 17 amino acids. Per the germline V gene, CDR1 is DFQATT and CDR2 is SNEGSKA (reference sequence). The CDR3 DNA reads TGCAGTGCTAGAGATACGATAACAACTAGCGACGGAGAGACCCAGTACTTC. This translates into CSARDTITTSDGETQYF.

The chain has TRBV3-1 and TRBJ1-1, with no clear D. Germline CDR1 LGHDT, CDR2 YNNKEL (reference sequence). The CDR3 has 11 residues. Trimming pared 2 bases from V and 7 bases from J, leaving 5 bases between. The CDR3 DNA sequence: TGTGCCAGCAGCCAATCGTATGAAGCTTTCTTT. Its translation: CASSQSYEAFF.

Ten or more counts support this clonotype. The chain is built from TRBV6-1 and TRBJ1-1, with D perhaps matching TRBD1 (5 bases). The germline V gene encodes CDR1 MNHNS and CDR2 SASEGT. With 1 base removed from V and 3 bases from J, the gap between germline ends came to 15 bases. The CDR3 totals 16 residues. The CDR3 coding sequence is TGTGCCAGCAGTGAAGGGGGCAGGGTAGGAGACACTGAAGCTTTCTTT. This codes for CASSEGGRVGDTEAFF.

This clonotype was observed a handful of times. Here the CDR3 reads CAISEFSGQGGAFF. The CDR3, as DNA: TGTGCCATCAGTGAGTTTTCCGGACAGGGTGGTGCTTTCTTT. V and J are TRBV10-3 and TRBJ1-1; TRBD1 aligns across 8 bases. The J segment lost 11 bases and the V segment lost 1 base, leaving 9 bases of the junction unmatched. Germline V gives CDR1 ENHRY, CDR2 SYGVKD. CDR3 length: 14 amino acids.

This clonotype was found a few times. The CDR3 nucleotides are TGTGCCAGCTCACCAGGGGGCCCCTCGGATGGCTACACCTTC. This encodes CASSPGGPSDGYTF. The J gene is TRBJ1-2, the V gene TRBV18, with D perhaps TRBD1 (6 bases). The V gene's germline CDR1 is KGHSH and CDR2 LQKENI. Deletions cut 2 bases from V and 6 bases from J, with 13 bases between. The CDR3 has 14 amino acids.

In this sample, this clonotype turned up many times. The V gene is TRBV2, the J gene TRBJ2-7; 10 bases line up with TRBD1. The V and J ends lost 6 bases and 4 bases, in that order; junction bases with no gene match: 6. The CDR3 has 14 amino acids. From germline, CDR1 is SNHLY and CDR2 FYNNEI. CDR3 DNA: TGTGCCAGCAGCGACCGGGACAGGGGTTACGAGCAGTACTTC. Protein: CASSDRDRGYEQYF. Drawing the rest from reference TRBV2 and TRBJ2-7, the complete variable domain is EPEVTQTPSHQVTQMGQEVILRCVPISNHLYFYWYRQILGQKVEFLVSFYNNEISEKSEIFDDQFSVERPDGSNFTLKIRSTKLEDSAMYFCASSDRDRGYEQYFGPGTRLTVT.

With respect to this clonotype: At one boundary the junction diverges from the germline segment, which might be a read error. The rearrangement links TRBV20-1 to TRBJ1-5; D unclear. The CDR3 has 13 amino acids. CDR1 is DFQATT, CDR2 SNEGSKA, per germline (reference sequence). The CDR3 is CCAKTDSNQPQHF. The CDR3 DNA sequence: TGCTGTGCGAAGACGGATAGCAATCAGCCCCAGCATTTT.

This clonotype was detected ten times or more. The chain links TRBV11-2 to TRBJ2-5; D unclear. There are 14 residues in the CDR3. Deletions cut 2 bases from V and 1 base from J, with 8 bases between. Looked up from germline, CDR1 is SGHAT and CDR2 is FQNNGV. The CDR3 protein is CASSLWGGQETQYF. CDR3 bases: TGTGCCAGCAGCTTATGGGGTGGCCAAGAGACCCAGTACTTC.

This clonotype was counted at least ten times. The chain has TRBV10-3 and TRBJ1-2, with D possibly TRBD1 on 5 matching bases. The CDR3 length is 14 residues. From germline, CDR1 is ENHRY and CDR2 SYGVKD. The V end was cut by 11 bases, the J end by 2 bases, with 18 bases between. Written as DNA, the CDR3 is TGTGCCCTCTCCGGGACCGATTTAAACTATGGCTACACCTTC. It yields the protein CALSGTDLNYGYTF.

Remarks on this clonotype: It is likely a read error, because the conserved phenylalanine at the end of the CDR3 is missing. The V and J genes are TRBV6-2 or TRBV6-3 and TRBJ1-6; 11 bases line up with TRBD1. CDR3 length: 19 residues. V lost 4 bases, J lost 9 bases, and 17 bases stayed unmatched. Germline CDR1 MNHEY, CDR2 SVGEGT. The CDR3 loop reads CASSSLTVAGQGEGSPLHV. The DNA for the CDR3 is TGTGCCAGCAGTTCCTTAACCGTCGCGGGACAGGGGGAAGGTTCACCCCTCCACGTT.

This clonotype was found many times. The gene calls are TRBV12-3 or TRBV12-4 and TRBJ1-5; D not resolved. Trimming removed 2 bases from V and 1 base from J, with 18 bases in between. This CDR3 comprises 18 residues. CDR3 residues: CASSLPRLEALSNQPQHF. In nucleotides, the CDR3 is TGTGCCAGCAGTTTACCTCGTCTCGAGGCGTTGAGCAATCAGCCCCAGCATTTT.

This clonotype has at least ten counts. The chain combines TRBV27 with TRBJ1-5; D is uncertain. V lost 6 bases and J 1 base, leaving 10 bases between the germline ends. CDR1 and CDR2 from the germline V gene are MNHEY and SMNVEV (reference sequence). The CDR3 is made up of 14 amino acids. The CDR3 sequence: CASSSVPSNQPQHF. CDR3 bases: TGTGCCAGCAGCTCGGTCCCGAGCAATCAGCCCCAGCATTTT.

The V gene is TRBV20-1, the J gene TRBJ2-7, with 11 bases identical to TRBD2. With 5 bases clipped from V and 5 bases from J, the junction kept 8 bases outside the gene matches. Germline V gives CDR1 DFQATT, CDR2 SNEGSKA (reference sequence). The CDR3 consists of 14 residues. The CDR3 is CSAYQRLAGHEQYF. CDR3 nucleotide sequence: TGCAGTGCTTACCAGAGACTAGCGGGGCACGAGCAGTACTTC.

This clonotype was recorded many times. The rearrangement uses TRBV12-3 or TRBV12-4 and TRBJ1-2; 10 bases fit TRBD1. The CDR3 consists of 14 residues. V gave up 5 bases and J gave up 8 bases; unmatched junction bases: 8. DNA of the CDR3: TGTGCCAGCAGTCTCAGACAGGGGGCTGAAGGCTACACCTTC. It yields the protein CASSLRQGAEGYTF.

The table lists this clonotype with many counts. CDR3 residues: CATSRAGGGYGYTF. DNA of the CDR3: TGTGCCACCAGCAGAGCGGGGGGGGGCTATGGCTACACCTTC. This chain uses TRBV15 with TRBJ1-2, with D possibly matching TRBD1 (5 bases). The V gene's germline CDR1 is LNHNV and CDR2 YYDKDF (reference sequence). This CDR3 has 14 amino acids. V was clipped by 1 base and J by 4 bases, with 10 bases between them.

This clonotype was seen repeatedly, ten times or more. The genes are TRBV6-2 or TRBV6-3 and TRBJ2-5; 10 nucleotides align to TRBD2. Germline V CDR1 and CDR2: MNHEY, SVGEGT. With V trimmed by 7 bases and J by 5 bases, 7 bases remained unmatched. CDR3 size: 14 residues. In nucleotides, the CDR3 is TGTGCCAGCACTAGCGGGGGCGGGGAGGAGACCCAGTACTTC. Translation: CASTSGGGEETQYF.

The rearrangement joins TRBV3-1 to TRBJ2-5, with 13 bases matching TRBD2. The CDR3 totals 16 residues. Germline CDR1 reads LGHDT; CDR2 reads YNNKEL (reference sequence). V was pared by 4 bases and J by 1 base, with 3 bases of the junction left unmatched. The CDR3: CASSPGTSGAQETQYF. The CDR3 DNA follows: TGTGCCAGCAGCCCTGGGACTAGCGGGGCCCAAGAGACCCAGTACTTC.

This clonotype was picked up many times. The chain carries TRBV20-1 and TRBJ2-7, with 11 bases lining up with TRBD2. V trimming: 3 bases; J trimming: 1 base; junction bases outside the gene matches: 5. CDR1 and CDR2 from the germline V gene are DFQATT and SNEGSKA (reference sequence). The CDR3 covers 15 residues. In DNA, the CDR3 is TGCAGTGCTAGCCCAACTAGCGGGGGTTCCTACGAGCAGTACTTC. As protein: CSASPTSGGSYEQYF.

At least ten counts were recorded for this clonotype. V gene TRBV20-1 combines with J gene TRBJ1-2; D unclear. The V and J ends lost 5 bases and 0 bases respectively, with 7 bases between them. CDR1 is DFQATT, CDR2 SNEGSKA, per germline (reference sequence). The CDR3 runs to 12 residues. CDR3: CSAPTPNYGYTF. Here the CDR3 DNA reads TGCAGTGCTCCGACACCTAACTATGGCTACACCTTC.

This rearrangement joins TRBV14 to TRBJ2-7; D is possibly TRBD2 (6 bases). Between the trimmed V and J ends, which lost 0 bases and 0 bases, there was a span of 15 bases. The CDR3 is 17 residues long. The V gene's germline CDR1 is SGHDN and CDR2 FVKESK. CDR3 coding DNA: TGTGCCAGCAGCCAAGATGGGAGGACTCTGAGCTCCTACGAGCAGTACTTC. Amino acid sequence: CASSQDGRTLSSYEQYF.